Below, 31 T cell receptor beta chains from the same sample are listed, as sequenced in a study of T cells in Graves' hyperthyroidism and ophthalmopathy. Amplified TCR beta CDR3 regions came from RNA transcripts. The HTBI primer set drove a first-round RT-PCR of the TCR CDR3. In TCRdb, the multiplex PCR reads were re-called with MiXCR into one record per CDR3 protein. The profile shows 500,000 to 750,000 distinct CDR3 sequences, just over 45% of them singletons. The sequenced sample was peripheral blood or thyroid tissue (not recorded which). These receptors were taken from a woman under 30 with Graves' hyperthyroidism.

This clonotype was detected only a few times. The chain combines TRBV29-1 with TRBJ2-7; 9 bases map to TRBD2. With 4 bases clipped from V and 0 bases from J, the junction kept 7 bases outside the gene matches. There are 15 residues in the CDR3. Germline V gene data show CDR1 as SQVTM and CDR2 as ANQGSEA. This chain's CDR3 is CSVVPSGRISYEQYF. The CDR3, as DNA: TGCAGCGTTGTACCCAGCGGGAGGATCTCCTACGAGCAGTACTTC.

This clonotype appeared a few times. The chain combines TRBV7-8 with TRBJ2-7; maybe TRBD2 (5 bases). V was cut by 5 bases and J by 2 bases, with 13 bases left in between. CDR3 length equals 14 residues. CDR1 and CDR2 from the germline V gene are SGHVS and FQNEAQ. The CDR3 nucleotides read TGTGCCAGCAGCCCCGAGAGGGTAACCTACGAGCAGTACTTC. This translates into CASSPERVTYEQYF.

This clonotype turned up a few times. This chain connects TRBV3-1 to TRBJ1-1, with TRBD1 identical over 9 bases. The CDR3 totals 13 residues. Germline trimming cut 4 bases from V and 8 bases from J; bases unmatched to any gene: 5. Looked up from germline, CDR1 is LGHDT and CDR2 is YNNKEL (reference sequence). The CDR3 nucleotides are TGTGCCAGCAGCCGCCGGACAGGGGCAGAAGCTTTCTTT. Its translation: CASSRRTGAEAFF.

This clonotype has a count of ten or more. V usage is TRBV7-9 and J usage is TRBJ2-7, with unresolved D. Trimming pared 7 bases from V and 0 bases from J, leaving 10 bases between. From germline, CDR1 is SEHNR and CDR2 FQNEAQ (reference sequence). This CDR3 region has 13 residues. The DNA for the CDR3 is TGTGCCAGCACCCCCCCTGACTCCTACGAGCAGTACTTC. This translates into CASTPPDSYEQYF.

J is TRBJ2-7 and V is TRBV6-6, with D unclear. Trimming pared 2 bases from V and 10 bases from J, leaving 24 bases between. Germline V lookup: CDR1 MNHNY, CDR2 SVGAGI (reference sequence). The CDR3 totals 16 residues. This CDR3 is CASSYHGRVFVMRQYF. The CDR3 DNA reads TGTGCCAGCAGTTACCATGGCAGAGTTTTCGTCATGAGACAGTACTTC.

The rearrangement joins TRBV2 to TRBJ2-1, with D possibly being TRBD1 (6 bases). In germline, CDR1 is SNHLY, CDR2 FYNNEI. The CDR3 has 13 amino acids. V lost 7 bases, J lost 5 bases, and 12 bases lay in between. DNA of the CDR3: TGTGCCAGCAAAGGGGACAACGACAATGAGCAGTTCTTC. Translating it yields CASKGDNDNEQFF.

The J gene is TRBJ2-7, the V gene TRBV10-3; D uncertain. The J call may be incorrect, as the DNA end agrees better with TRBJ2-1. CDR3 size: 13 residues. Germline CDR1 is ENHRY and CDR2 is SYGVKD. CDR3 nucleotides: TGTGCCATCAGTGACCAGTCTGGCGCTGAGCAGTTCTTC. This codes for CAISDQSGAEQFF.

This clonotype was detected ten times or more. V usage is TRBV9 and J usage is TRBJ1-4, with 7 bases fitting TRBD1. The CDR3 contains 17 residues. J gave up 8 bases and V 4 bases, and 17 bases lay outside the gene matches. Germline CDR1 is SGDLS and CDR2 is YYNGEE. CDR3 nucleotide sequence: TGTGCCAGCAGCCCCGAGCGGTTTAAGGGGGCAAGGGAAAAACTGTTTTTT. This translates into CASSPERFKGAREKLFF.

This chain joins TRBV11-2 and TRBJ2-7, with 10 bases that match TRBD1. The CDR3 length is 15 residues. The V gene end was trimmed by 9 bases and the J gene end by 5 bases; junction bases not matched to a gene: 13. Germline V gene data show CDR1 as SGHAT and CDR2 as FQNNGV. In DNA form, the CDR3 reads TGTGCCAGTGATTCCGGGGGACAGGGGAGACACGAGCAGTACTTC. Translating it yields CASDSGGQGRHEQYF.

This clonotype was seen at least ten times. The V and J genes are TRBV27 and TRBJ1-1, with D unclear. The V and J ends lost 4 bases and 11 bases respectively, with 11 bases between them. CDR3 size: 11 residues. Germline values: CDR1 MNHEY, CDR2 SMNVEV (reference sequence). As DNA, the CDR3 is TGTGCCAGCAGTTCCGCAGGAGAGGCTTTCTTT. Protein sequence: CASSSAGEAFF.

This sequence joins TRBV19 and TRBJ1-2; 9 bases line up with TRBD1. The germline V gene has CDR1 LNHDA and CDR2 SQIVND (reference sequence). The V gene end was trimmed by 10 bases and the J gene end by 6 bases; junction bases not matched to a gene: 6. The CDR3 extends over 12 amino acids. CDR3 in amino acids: CATGTGIDGYTF. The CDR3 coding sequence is TGTGCCACCGGGACAGGGATTGATGGCTACACCTTC. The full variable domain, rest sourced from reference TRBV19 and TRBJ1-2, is DGGITQSPKYLFRKEGQNVTLSCEQNLNHDAMYWYRQDPGQGLRLIYYSQIVNDFQKGDIAEGYSVSREKKESFPLTVTSAQKNPTAFYLCATGTGIDGYTFGSGTRLTVV.

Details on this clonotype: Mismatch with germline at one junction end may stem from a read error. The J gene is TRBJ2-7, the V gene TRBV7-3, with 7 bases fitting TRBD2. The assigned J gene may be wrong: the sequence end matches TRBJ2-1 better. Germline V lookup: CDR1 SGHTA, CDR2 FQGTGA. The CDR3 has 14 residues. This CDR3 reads CAGSFGLGGNEQFF. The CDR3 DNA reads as TGTGCCGGCAGCTTCGGACTAGGAGGCAACGAGCAGTTCTTC.

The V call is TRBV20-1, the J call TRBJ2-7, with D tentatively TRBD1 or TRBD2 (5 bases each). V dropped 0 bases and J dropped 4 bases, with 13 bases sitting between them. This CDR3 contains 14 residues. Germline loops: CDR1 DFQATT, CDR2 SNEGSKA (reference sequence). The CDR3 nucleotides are TGCAGTGCTAGAGATGAAGGCAGGGAGTACGAGCAGTACTTC. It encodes CSARDEGREYEQYF.

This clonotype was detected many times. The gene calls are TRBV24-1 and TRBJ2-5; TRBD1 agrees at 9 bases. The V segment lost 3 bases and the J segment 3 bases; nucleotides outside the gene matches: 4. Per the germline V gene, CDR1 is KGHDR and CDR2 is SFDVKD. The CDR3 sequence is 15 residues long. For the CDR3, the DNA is TGTGCCACCAGTGATATTGGACAGGGGAAAGAGACCCAGTACTTC. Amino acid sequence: CATSDIGQGKETQYF.

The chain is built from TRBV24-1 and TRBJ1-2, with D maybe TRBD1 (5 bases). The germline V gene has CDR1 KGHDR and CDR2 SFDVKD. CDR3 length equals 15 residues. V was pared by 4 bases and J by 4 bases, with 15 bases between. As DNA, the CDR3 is TGTGCCACCAGTGAACCCGGACAATCGGGCTATGGCTACACCTTC. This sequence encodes CATSEPGQSGYGYTF.

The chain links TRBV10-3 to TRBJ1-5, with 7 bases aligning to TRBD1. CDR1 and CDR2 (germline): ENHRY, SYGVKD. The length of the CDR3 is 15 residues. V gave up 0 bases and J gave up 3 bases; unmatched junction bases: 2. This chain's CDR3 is CAISESGQPNQPQHF. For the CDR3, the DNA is TGTGCCATCAGTGAGTCGGGACAGCCCAATCAGCCCCAGCATTTT.

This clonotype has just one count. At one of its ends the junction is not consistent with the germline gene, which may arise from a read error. CDR3 nucleotide sequence: TGTGCCTGGAGCCCTATCGGAACCGAGGAGCTGTTTTTT. Translation: CAWSPIGTEELFF. This sequence joins TRBV30 and TRBJ2-2, with D hard to call. The V gene's germline CDR1 is GTSNPN and CDR2 SVGIG (reference sequence). CDR3 length equals 13 residues.

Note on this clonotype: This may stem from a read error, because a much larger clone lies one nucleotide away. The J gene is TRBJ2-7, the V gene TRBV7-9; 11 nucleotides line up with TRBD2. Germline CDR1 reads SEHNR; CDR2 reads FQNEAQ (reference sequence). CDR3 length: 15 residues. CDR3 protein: CASSQEGLAVNEQYF. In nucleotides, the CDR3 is TGCGCCAGCAGCCAAGAGGGACTAGCGGTAAACGAGCAGTACTTC.

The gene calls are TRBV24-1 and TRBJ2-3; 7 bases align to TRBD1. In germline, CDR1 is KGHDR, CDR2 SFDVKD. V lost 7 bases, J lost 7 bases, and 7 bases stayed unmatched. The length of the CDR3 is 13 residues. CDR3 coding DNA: TGTGCCACCAGCGGGACAGTAGACAATACGCAGTATTTT. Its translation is CATSGTVDNTQYF.

The DNA for the CDR3 is TGTGCCATCAGTGGCGGGAGCACAGATACGCAGTATTTT. This encodes CAISGGSTDTQYF. The chain couples TRBV10-3 to TRBJ2-3; possible D gene TRBD2, 5 bases. The CDR3 totals 13 residues. The germline CDR1 and CDR2 sequences are ENHRY and SYGVKD. The V gene lost 4 bases and the J gene lost 0 bases, with 5 bases spanning the gap.

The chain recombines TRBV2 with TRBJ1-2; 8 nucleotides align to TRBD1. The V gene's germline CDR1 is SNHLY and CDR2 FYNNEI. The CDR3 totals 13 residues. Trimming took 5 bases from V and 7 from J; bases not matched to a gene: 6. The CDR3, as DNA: TGTGCCAGCAGTTCCAGGGGGCTTGGTGGCTACACCTTC. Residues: CASSSRGLGGYTF.

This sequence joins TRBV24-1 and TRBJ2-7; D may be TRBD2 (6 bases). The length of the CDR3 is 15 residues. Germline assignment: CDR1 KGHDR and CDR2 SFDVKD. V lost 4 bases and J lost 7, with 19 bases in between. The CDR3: CATSDPPGLYNEQYF. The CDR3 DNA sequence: TGTGCCACCAGTGACCCGCCGGGACTTTACAATGAGCAGTACTTC.

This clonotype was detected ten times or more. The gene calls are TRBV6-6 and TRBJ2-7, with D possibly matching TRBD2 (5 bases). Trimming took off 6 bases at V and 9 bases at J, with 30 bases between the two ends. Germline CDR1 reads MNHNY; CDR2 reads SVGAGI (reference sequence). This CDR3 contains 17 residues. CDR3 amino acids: CASSPEGPGKTVEAQYF. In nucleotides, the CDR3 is TGTGCCAGCAGCCCTGAAGGTCCCGGGAAGACCGTGGAGGCGCAGTACTTC.

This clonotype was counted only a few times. The CDR3 DNA reads as TGTGCCATCAGCGCCTCAGGGTTTGGAGAGACCCAGTACTTC. This translates into CAISASGFGETQYF. The genes are TRBV10-3 and TRBJ2-5, with D possibly matching TRBD1 (5 bases). CDR1 and CDR2 from the germline V gene are ENHRY and SYGVKD. This CDR3 spans 14 amino acids. V was cut by 6 bases and J by 4 bases, with 15 bases left in between.

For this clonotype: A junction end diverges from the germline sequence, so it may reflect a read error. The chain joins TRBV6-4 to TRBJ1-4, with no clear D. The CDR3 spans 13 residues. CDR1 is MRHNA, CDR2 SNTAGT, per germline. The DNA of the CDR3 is TGTGCCAGCAGTGAAAGCACCGGGAAGGGCGCCATATTT. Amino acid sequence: CASSESTGKGAIF.

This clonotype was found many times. The CDR3 spells CASSQDGGRGSNQPQHF. The DNA of the CDR3 is TGCGCCAGCAGCCAAGATGGGGGGCGCGGGAGCAATCAGCCCCAGCATTTT. This chain joins TRBV4-1 and TRBJ1-5, with D possibly TRBD1 on 6 matching bases. Germline lookup yields CDR1 MGHRA and CDR2 YSYEKL. Trimming left V 0 bases short and J 1 base short, with 13 bases between. The CDR3 loop spans 17 amino acids.

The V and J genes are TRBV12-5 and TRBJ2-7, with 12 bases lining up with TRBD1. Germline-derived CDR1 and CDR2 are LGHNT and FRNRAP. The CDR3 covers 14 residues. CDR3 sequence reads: CASSRGQGAREQYF. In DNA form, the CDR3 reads TGTGCCAGCAGCCGGGGACAGGGGGCGCGTGAGCAGTACTTC.

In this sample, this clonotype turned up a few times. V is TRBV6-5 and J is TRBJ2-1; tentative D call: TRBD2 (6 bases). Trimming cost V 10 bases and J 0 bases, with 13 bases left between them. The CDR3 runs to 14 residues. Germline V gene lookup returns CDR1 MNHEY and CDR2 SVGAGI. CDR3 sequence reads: CAIRIGSSYNEQFF. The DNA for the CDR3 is TGTGCCATCAGGATCGGGAGCTCCTACAATGAGCAGTTCTTC.

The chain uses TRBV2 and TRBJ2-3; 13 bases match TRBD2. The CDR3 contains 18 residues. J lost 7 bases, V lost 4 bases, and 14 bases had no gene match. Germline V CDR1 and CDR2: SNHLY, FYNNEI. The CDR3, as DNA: TGTGCCAGCAGTGGCCTAACTCCGGGACTAGCGGGAATGAATACGCAGTATTTT. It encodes CASSGLTPGLAGMNTQYF.

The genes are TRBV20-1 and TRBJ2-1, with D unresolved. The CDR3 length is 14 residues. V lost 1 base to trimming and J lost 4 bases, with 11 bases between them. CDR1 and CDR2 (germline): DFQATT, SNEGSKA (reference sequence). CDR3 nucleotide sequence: TGCAGTGCTAGAGTTCTCGGGCGTTACAATGAGCAGTTCTTC. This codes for CSARVLGRYNEQFF.

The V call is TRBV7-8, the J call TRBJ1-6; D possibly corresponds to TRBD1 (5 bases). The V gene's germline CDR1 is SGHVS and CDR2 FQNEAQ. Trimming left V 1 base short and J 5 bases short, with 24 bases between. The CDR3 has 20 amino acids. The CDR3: CASSLDRGSQELGHNSPLHF. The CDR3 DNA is TGTGCCAGCAGCTTAGATAGGGGCAGTCAGGAACTCGGGCATAATTCACCCCTCCACTTT.